This T cell receptor (beta chain) was profiled in a study of identical twins. A universal primer site was added by template switching, and unique molecular identifiers were carried by the cDNA. TCRdb independently ran MiXCR on the 5' RACE reads; one entry per CDR3 protein. In the table there are 550,000 to 800,000 distinct CDR3 sequences, about 7.1% of which are singletons. The same data also went into a second study, on yellow fever vaccine responses in identical twins.

This clonotype was sampled from a woman between 18 and 29 years old in good health. Sequenced: PBMCs.

The CDR3 sequence is CSATTSEGTDTQYF. In nucleotides, the CDR3 is TGCAGTGCCACGACTAGCGAGGGCACAGATACGCAGTATTTT. This chain connects TRBV20-1 to TRBJ2-3; TRBD2 matches at 8 bases. The germline gives CDR1 DFQATT, CDR2 SNEGSKA (reference sequence). CDR3 length: 14 amino acids. Germline trimming cut 6 bases from V and 1 base from J; bases unmatched to any gene: 6.